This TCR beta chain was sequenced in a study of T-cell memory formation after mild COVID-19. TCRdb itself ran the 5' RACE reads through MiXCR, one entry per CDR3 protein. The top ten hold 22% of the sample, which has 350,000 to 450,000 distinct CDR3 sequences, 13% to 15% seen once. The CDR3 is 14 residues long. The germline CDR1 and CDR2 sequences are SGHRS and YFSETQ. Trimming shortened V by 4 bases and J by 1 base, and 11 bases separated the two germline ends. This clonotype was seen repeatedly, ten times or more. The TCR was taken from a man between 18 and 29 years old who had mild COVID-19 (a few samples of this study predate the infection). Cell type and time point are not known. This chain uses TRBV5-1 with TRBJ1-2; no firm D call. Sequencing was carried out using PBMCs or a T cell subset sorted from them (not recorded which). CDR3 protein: CASSLDGGNYGYTF. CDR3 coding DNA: TGCGCCAGCAGCCTGGACGGTGGTAACTATGGCTACACCTTC.